One and the same sample provided the 22 T cell receptor beta chains below, sequenced in a study of blood T cell repertoires in COVID-19. The table came from immunoSEQ multiplex PCR; TCRdb's copy has only in-frame clones and leaves some out. The table includes about 77,000 clones, 75% to 90% detected once. The sequenced sample consisted of peripheral blood. These receptors came from an older woman with acute or convalescent COVID-19.

The CDR3 spells CASSPRDRGGEQYF. The CDR3 region has the DNA TGTGCCAGCAGCCCCCGGGACAGGGGAGGCGAGCAGTACTTC. V gene TRBV3-1 (or the pseudogene TRBV3-2) combines with J gene TRBJ2-7, with 10 positions matching TRBD1. Looked up from germline, CDR1 is LGHDT and CDR2 is YNNKEL (reference sequence). The CDR3 length is 14 residues. Unmatched junction bases numbered 6, after V lost 4 bases and J lost 6 bases.

The V and J genes are TRBV2 and TRBJ2-4; no reliable D call. V lost 2 bases and J 0 bases, leaving 5 bases between the germline ends. The CDR3 totals 14 residues. Germline V gene lookup returns CDR1 SNHLY and CDR2 FYNNEI. CDR3 sequence: CASSESGAKNIQYF. The CDR3 region has the DNA TGTGCCAGCAGTGAATCGGGAGCCAAAAACATTCAGTACTTC.

This chain links TRBV21-1 with TRBJ1-3; the table calls TRBD1, which could not be checked here. TRBV21-1 is labeled a pseudogene. The CDR3 is 17 residues long. Here the CDR3 reads CASSKGPGIPSGNTIYF. The CDR3 DNA is TGTGCCAGCAGCAAGGGCCCAGGGATCCCCTCTGGAAACACCATATATTTT.

V usage is TRBV9 and J usage is TRBJ1-4; 8 nucleotides line up with TRBD1. The length of the CDR3 is 15 residues. J gave up 4 bases and V 4 bases, and 6 bases lay outside the gene matches. Germline lookup yields CDR1 SGDLS and CDR2 YYNGEE. CDR3 protein: CASSSWTGYNEKLFF. The CDR3 DNA reads as TGTGCCAGCAGCTCATGGACAGGGTATAATGAAAAACTGTTTTTT.

CDR3 sequence reads: CASLVGTSGGDTQYF. CDR3 coding DNA: TGTGCCAGCCTCGTTGGGACTAGCGGGGGGGATACGCAGTATTTT. The J gene is TRBJ2-3, the V gene TRBV6-5, with 15 bases aligning to TRBD2. Unmatched junction bases numbered 6, after V lost 8 bases and J lost 6 bases. The CDR3 sequence is 15 residues long. CDR1 is MNHEY and CDR2 is SVGAGI in the germline V gene.

The genes are TRBV4-3 and TRBJ1-2, with 7 bases aligning to TRBD1. V dropped 3 bases and J dropped 0; count of bases not matched to a gene: 4. Germline-derived CDR1 and CDR2 are LGHNA and YSLEER. The CDR3 spans 15 residues. CDR3 loop: CASSQDRLSNYGYTF. The CDR3 DNA follows: TGCGCCAGCAGCCAGGACAGGCTTTCTAACTATGGCTACACCTTC.

The chain uses TRBV28 and TRBJ1-2; 8 bases match TRBD1. The V gene's germline CDR1 is MDHEN and CDR2 SYDVKM. V lost 4 bases to trimming and J lost 4 bases; unmatched junction nucleotides: 5. CDR3 length: 14 residues. CDR3 sequence (DNA): TGTGCCAGCAGTTCCAGGGGGCTCGGCTATGGCTACACCTTC. Its protein product is CASSSRGLGYGYTF.

V usage is TRBV6-5 and J usage is TRBJ1-3, with D perhaps TRBD1 (6 bases). Trimming took off 6 bases at V and 3 bases at J, with 12 bases between the two ends. Germline CDR1 and CDR2: MNHEY and SVGAGI. The CDR3 runs 14 residues. The DNA of the CDR3 is TGTGCCAGCAGCACGCAGGGGCTTGGAAACACCATATATTTT. Translation: CASSTQGLGNTIYF.

The CDR3 reads CASSISPVVLAFF. In DNA form, the CDR3 reads TGTGCCAGTAGTATATCGCCGGTAGTTCTAGCTTTCTTT. The V call is TRBV19, the J call TRBJ1-1; the D is unclear. Germline V gene sequence: CDR1 LNHDA, CDR2 SQIVND (reference sequence). This CDR3 region has 13 residues. Trimming removed 2 bases from V and 10 bases from J, with 14 bases in between.

The chain has TRBV6-2 or TRBV6-3 and TRBJ1-1, with D possibly matching TRBD1 (5 bases). This CDR3 spans 14 amino acids. Looked up from germline, CDR1 is MNHEY and CDR2 is SVGEGT. Trimming took off 6 bases at V and 3 bases at J, with 14 bases between the two ends. The CDR3 sequence: CASSPFQGYTEAFF. The CDR3 coding sequence is TGTGCCAGCAGCCCATTTCAGGGATACACTGAAGCTTTCTTT.

The chain recombines TRBV6-6 with TRBJ2-1, with D possibly matching TRBD2 (6 bases). CDR1 and CDR2 from the germline V gene are MNHNY and SVGAGI (reference sequence). The V and J ends lost 4 bases and 2 bases respectively, with 6 bases between them. The CDR3 has 13 amino acids. The CDR3 bases are TGTGCCAGCAGTTCGGGGGCCTACAATGAGCAGTTCTTC. Translating gives CASSSGAYNEQFF.

The chain joins TRBV27 to TRBJ2-1; TRBD1 aligns across 7 bases. J lost 4 bases, V lost 5 bases, and 5 bases had no gene match. Germline CDR1 reads MNHEY; CDR2 reads SMNVEV (reference sequence). CDR3 length: 14 residues. The DNA for the CDR3 is TGTGCCAGCAGTCGACAGGGAAGATACAATGAGCAGTTCTTC. As protein: CASSRQGRYNEQFF.

The rearrangement uses TRBV10-3 and TRBJ1-2; D is perhaps TRBD1 (6 bases). The CDR3 is 16 amino acids. V lost 2 bases and J lost 5, with 18 bases in between. Germline V gives CDR1 ENHRY, CDR2 SYGVKD. CDR3 sequence reads: CAISEPPPGQSYGYTF. In DNA, the CDR3 is TGTGCCATCAGTGAGCCCCCCCCTGGACAGTCTTATGGCTACACCTTC.

This chain connects TRBV7-9 to TRBJ1-2; tentatively, D is TRBD1 (5 bases). The CDR3 contains 16 residues. Germline assignment: CDR1 SEHNR and CDR2 FQNEAQ (reference sequence). Trimming stripped 3 bases from V and 4 bases from J, with 18 bases between. In nucleotides, the CDR3 is TGTGCCAGCAGCTTCCCTGCTGGGCAGGGAACCTATGGCTACACCTTC. It translates to CASSFPAGQGTYGYTF.

The rearrangement uses TRBV28 and TRBJ1-3; D may be TRBD1 (5 bases). With 5 bases removed from V and 2 bases from J, the gap between germline ends came to 10 bases. Germline assignment: CDR1 MDHEN and CDR2 SYDVKM. The CDR3 sequence is 14 residues long. The CDR3 DNA reads as TGTGCCAGCAGTGTCGACAGACCTGGAAACACCATATATTTT. Residues: CASSVDRPGNTIYF.

The genes are TRBV6-5 and TRBJ2-1; D remains unclear. With 6 bases removed from V and 2 bases from J, the gap between germline ends came to 14 bases. Looked up from germline, CDR1 is MNHEY and CDR2 is SVGAGI. The CDR3 extends over 15 amino acids. This CDR3 is CASRPPGRTYNEQFF. CDR3 DNA: TGTGCCAGCAGACCCCCTGGGCGCACCTACAATGAGCAGTTCTTC.

V is TRBV29-1 and J is TRBJ1-1, with TRBD1 as a possible D gene (5 bases). The CDR3 contains 12 residues. Trimming pared 6 bases from V and 5 bases from J, leaving 13 bases between. Germline CDR1 SQVTM, CDR2 ANQGSEA. The CDR3 DNA is TGCAGCGTGGGCTCGGGGGGAACTGAAGCTTTCTTT. Its translation: CSVGSGGTEAFF.

With regard to this clone: Distinct nucleotide sequences in the sample also encode this CDR3. The chain carries TRBV18 and TRBJ1-1, with D possibly TRBD1 on 5 matching bases. CDR3 length equals 13 residues. Between the trimmed V and J ends, which lost 3 bases and 1 base, there was a span of 6 bases. CDR1 KGHSH and CDR2 LQKENI come from the germline V gene. The CDR3 sequence: CASSPGQNTEAFF. The CDR3 nucleotides read TGTGCCAGCTCACCTGGACAGAACACTGAAGCTTTCTTT.

The CDR3 bases are TGCACCCGGACAGATACGCAGTATTTT. Translation gives CTRTDTQYF. The chain combines TRBV20-1 with TRBJ2-3; D call uncertain. Germline V gene data show CDR1 as DFQATT and CDR2 as SNEGSKA (reference sequence). The CDR3 extends over 9 amino acids.

V gene TRBV2 combines with J gene TRBJ1-5, with TRBD1 matching 8 bases. This CDR3 region has 15 residues. J lost 3 bases, V lost 8 bases, and 9 bases had no gene match. Germline V gives CDR1 SNHLY, CDR2 FYNNEI. The CDR3 protein is CASVEQGGNNQPQHF. CDR3 in DNA: TGTGCCAGCGTCGAACAGGGGGGAAACAATCAGCCCCAGCATTTT.

This clone was detected only a few times. In DNA, the CDR3 is TGTGCCAGCAGCTTTCCGTATCAGCCCCAGCATTTT. It translates to CASSFPYQPQHF. The rearrangement links TRBV7-2 to TRBJ1-5; D not resolved. V gave up 3 bases and J gave up 5 bases, with 5 bases separating them. Germline lookup yields CDR1 SGHTA and CDR2 FQGNSA. CDR3 length equals 12 residues.

The chain couples TRBV7-9 to TRBJ1-1; 7 bases agree with TRBD1. From germline, CDR1 is SEHNR and CDR2 FQNEAQ (reference sequence). Losses at the gene ends were 3 bases for V and 1 base for J; bases not matched to a gene: 5. The CDR3 contains 15 residues. The DNA for the CDR3 is TGTGCCAGCAGCTTTCCCGGGACAGCGAACACTGAAGCTTTCTTT. Translating gives CASSFPGTANTEAFF.